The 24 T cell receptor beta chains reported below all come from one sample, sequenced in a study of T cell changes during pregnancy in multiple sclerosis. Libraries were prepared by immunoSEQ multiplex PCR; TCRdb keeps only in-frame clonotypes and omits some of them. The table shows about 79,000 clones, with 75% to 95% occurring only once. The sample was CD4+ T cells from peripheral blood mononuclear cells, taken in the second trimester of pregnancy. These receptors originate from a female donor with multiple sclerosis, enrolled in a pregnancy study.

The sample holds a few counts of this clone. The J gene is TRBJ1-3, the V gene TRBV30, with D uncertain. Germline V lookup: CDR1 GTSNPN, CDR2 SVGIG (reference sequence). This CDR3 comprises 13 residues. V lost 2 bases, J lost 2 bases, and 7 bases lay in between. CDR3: CAWSTGTGNTIYF. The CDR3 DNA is TGTGCCTGGAGTACCGGGACTGGAAACACCATATATTTT. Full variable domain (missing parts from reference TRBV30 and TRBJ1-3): SQTIHQWPATLVQPVGSPLSLECTVEGTSNPNLYWYRQAAGRGLQLLFYSVGIGQISSEVPQNLSASRPQDRQFILSSKKLLLSDSGFYLCAWSTGTGNTIYFGEGSWLTVV.

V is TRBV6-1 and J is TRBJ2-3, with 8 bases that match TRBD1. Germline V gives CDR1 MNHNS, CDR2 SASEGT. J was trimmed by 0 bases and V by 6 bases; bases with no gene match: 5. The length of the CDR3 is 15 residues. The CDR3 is CASSQTGASTDTQYF. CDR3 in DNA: TGTGCCAGCAGCCAGACAGGGGCAAGCACAGATACGCAGTATTTT.

CDR3 residues: CAIRLSGAGSGNNEQFF. The CDR3 bases are TGTGCCATCCGTCTAAGCGGGGCTGGGTCCGGGAACAATGAGCAGTTCTTC. The chain carries TRBV10-3 and TRBJ2-1, with TRBD2 matching 7 bases. The CDR3 runs to 17 residues. V was clipped by 8 bases and J by 5 bases; unmatched bases: 18. Germline values: CDR1 ENHRY, CDR2 SYGVKD.

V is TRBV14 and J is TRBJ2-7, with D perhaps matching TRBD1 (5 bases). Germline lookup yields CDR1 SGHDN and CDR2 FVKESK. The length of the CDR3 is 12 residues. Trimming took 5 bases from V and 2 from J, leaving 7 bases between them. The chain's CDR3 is CASSATAYEQYF. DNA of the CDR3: TGTGCCAGCAGCGCGACAGCCTACGAGCAGTACTTC.

The CDR3, as DNA: TGTGCCAGTAGTATAAATCAGGGCCCTGAAGCTTTCTTT. Translating it yields CASSINQGPEAFF. The chain joins TRBV19 to TRBJ1-1; D might be TRBD1 (5 bases). Trimming stripped 2 bases from V and 6 bases from J, with 10 bases between. The V gene's germline CDR1 is LNHDA and CDR2 SQIVND (reference sequence). The CDR3 contains 13 residues.

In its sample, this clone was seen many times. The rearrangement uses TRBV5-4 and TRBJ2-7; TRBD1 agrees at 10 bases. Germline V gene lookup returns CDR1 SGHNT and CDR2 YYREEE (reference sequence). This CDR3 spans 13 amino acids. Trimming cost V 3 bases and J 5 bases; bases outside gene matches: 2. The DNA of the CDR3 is TGTGCCAGCAGCTGGGACAGGGGCAACGAGCAGTACTTC. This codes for CASSWDRGNEQYF.

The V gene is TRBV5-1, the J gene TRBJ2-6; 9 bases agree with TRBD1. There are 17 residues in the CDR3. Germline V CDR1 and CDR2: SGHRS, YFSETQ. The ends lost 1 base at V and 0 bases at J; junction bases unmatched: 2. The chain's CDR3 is CASSLRQGDSGANVLTF. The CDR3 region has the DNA TGCGCCAGCAGCTTGCGACAGGGGGACTCTGGGGCCAACGTCCTGACTTTC.

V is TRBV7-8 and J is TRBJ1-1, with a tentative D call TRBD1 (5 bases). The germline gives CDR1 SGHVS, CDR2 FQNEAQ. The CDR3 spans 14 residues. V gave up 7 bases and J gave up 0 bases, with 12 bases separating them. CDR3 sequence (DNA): TGTGCCAGCAAGCCAGGGTCAATGAACACTGAAGCTTTCTTT. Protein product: CASKPGSMNTEAFF.

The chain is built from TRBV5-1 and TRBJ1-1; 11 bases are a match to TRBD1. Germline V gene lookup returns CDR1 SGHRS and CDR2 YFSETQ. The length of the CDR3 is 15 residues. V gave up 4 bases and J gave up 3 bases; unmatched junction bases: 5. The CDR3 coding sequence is TGCGCCAGCAGCCCAGGGACAGGGGGTCACACTGAAGCTTTCTTT. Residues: CASSPGTGGHTEAFF. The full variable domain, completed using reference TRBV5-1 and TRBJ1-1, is KAGVTQTPRYLIKTRGQQVTLSCSPISGHRSVSWYQQTPGQGLQFLFEYFSETQRNKGNFPGRFSGRQFSNSRSEMNVSTLELGDSALYLCASSPGTGGHTEAFFGQGTRLTVV.

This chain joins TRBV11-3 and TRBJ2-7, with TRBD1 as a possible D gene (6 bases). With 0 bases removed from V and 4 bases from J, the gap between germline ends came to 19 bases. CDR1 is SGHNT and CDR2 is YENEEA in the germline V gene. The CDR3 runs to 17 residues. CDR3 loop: CASSLEEGWQGRYEQYF. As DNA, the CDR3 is TGTGCCAGCAGCTTAGAAGAGGGTTGGCAGGGGAGATACGAGCAGTACTTC.

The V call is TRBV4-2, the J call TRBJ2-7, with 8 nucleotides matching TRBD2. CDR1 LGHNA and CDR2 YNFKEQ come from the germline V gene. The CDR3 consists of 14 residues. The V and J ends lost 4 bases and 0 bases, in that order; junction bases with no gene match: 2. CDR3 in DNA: TGTGCCAGCAGCCCGGGGGGGAGCTCCTACGAGCAGTACTTC. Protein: CASSPGGSSYEQYF.

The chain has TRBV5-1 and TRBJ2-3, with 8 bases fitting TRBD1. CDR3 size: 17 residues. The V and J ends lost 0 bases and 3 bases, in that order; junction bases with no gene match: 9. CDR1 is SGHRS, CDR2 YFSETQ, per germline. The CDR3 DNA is TGCGCCAGCAGCTTGGCACCCCAGGGGGCGCAGACAGATACGCAGTATTTT. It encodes CASSLAPQGAQTDTQYF.

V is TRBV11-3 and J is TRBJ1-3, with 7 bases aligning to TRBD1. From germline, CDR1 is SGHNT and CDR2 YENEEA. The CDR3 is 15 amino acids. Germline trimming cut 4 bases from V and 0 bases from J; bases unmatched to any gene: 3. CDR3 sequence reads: CASSSQGFSGNTIYF. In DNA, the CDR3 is TGTGCCAGCAGCTCACAGGGGTTCTCTGGAAACACCATATATTTT.

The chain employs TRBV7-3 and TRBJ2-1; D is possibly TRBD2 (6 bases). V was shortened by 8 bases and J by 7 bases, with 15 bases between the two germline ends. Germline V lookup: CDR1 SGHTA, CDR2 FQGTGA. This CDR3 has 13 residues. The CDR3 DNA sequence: TGTGCCAGCTCCGGTGCGCGGGATAATGAGCAGTTCTTC. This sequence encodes CASSGARDNEQFF.

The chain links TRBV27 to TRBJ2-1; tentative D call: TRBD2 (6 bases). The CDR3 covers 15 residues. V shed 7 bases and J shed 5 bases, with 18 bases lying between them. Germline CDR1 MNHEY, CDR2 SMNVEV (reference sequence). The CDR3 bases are TGTGCCAGCACCCCCTGGGGTAGCGGCAACAATGAGCAGTTCTTC. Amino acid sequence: CASTPWGSGNNEQFF.

This chain's CDR3 is CASSSRETFTGELFF. CDR3 DNA: TGTGCCAGCAGCTCCAGGGAAACTTTCACCGGGGAGCTGTTTTTT. The chain joins TRBV7-8 to TRBJ2-2; maybe TRBD1 (5 bases). CDR1 is SGHVS and CDR2 is FQNEAQ in the germline V gene. The CDR3 contains 15 residues. V lost 4 bases, J lost 4 bases, and 13 bases lay in between.

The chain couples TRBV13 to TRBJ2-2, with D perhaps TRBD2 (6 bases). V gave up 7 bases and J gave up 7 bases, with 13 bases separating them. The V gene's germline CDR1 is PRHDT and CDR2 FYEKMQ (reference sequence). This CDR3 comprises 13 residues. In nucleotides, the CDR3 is TGTGCCAGCACCATACGGGGAGGCGGGGAGCTGTTTTTT. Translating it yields CASTIRGGGELFF.

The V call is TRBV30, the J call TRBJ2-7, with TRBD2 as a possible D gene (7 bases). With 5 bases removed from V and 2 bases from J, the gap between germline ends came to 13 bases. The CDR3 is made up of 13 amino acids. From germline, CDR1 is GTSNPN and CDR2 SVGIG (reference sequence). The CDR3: CAWARGGPYEQYF. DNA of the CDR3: TGTGCCTGGGCGCGCGGGGGCCCCTACGAGCAGTACTTC.

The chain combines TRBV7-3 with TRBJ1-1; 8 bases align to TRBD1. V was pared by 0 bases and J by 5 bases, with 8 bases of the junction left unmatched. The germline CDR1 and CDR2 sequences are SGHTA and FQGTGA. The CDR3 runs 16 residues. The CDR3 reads CASSLTGGRGRTEAFF. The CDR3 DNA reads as TGTGCCAGCAGCTTAACGGGAGGCAGGGGGCGAACTGAAGCTTTCTTT.

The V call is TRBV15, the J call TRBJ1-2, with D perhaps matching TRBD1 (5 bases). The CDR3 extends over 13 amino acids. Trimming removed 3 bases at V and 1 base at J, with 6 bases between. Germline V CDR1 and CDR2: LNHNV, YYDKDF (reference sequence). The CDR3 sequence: CATSSRVNYGYTF. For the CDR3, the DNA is TGTGCCACCAGCAGCAGGGTTAACTATGGCTACACCTTC.

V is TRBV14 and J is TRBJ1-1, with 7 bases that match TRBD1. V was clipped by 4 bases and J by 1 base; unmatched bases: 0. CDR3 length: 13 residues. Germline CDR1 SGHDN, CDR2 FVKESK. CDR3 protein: CASSRQGNTEAFF. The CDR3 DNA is TGTGCCAGCAGCCGACAGGGGAACACTGAAGCTTTCTTT.

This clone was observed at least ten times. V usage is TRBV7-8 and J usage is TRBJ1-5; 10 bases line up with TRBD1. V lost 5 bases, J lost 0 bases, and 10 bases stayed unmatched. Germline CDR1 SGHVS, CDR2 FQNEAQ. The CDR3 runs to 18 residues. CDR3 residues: CASSTRTGGLNSNQPQHF. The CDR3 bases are TGTGCCAGCAGCACTCGGACAGGGGGGCTCAATAGCAATCAGCCCCAGCATTTT.

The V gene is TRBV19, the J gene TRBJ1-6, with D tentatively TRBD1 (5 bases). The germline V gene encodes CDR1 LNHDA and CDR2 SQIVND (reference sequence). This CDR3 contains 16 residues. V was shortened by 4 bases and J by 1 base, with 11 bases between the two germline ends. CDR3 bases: TGTGCCAGTAGTACCAGGGCTCAATCCTATAATTCACCCCTCCACTTT. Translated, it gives CASSTRAQSYNSPLHF.

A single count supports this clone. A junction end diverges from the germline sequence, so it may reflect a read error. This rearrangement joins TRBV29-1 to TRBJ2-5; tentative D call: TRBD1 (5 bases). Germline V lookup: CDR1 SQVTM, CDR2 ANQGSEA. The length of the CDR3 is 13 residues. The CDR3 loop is CSVEGNRRETQYF. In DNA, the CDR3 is TGCAGCGTCGAAGGTAACAGGAGAGAGACCCAGTACTTC.